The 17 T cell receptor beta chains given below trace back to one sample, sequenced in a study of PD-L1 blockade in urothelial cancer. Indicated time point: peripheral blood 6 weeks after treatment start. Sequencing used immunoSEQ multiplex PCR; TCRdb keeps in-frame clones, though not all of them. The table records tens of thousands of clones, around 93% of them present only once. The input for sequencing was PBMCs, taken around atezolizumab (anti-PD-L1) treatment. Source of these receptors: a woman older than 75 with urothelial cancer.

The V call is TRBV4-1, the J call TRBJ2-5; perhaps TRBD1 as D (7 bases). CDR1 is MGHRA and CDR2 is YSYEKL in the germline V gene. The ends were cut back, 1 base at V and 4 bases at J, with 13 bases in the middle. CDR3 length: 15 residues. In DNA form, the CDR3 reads TGCGCCAGCAGCCAAGTCGCGGGACAGCGAGAGACCCAGTACTTC. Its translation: CASSQVAGQRETQYF.

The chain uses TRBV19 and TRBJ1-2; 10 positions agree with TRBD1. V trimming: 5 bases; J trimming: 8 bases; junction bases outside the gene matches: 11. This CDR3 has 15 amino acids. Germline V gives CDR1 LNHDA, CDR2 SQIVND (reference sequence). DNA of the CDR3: TGTGCCAGTAGTGAAGCTGGGACAGGGGTCTACGGCTACACCTTC. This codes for CASSEAGTGVYGYTF. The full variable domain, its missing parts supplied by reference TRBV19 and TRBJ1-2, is DGGITQSPKYLFRKEGQNVTLSCEQNLNHDAMYWYRQDPGQGLRLIYYSQIVNDFQKGDIAEGYSVSREKKESFPLTVTSAQKNPTAFYLCASSEAGTGVYGYTFGSGTRLTVV.

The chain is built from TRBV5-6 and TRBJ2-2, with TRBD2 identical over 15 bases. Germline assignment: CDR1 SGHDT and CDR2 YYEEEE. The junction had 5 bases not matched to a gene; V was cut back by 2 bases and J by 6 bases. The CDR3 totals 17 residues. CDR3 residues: CASSLRTSGRGAGELFF. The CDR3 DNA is TGTGCCAGCAGCTTACGGACTAGCGGGAGGGGCGCCGGGGAGCTGTTTTTT. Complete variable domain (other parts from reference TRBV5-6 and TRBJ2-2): DAGVTQSPTHLIKTRGQQVTLRCSPKSGHDTVSWYQQALGQGPQFIFQYYEEEERQRGNFPDRFSGHQFPNYSSELNVNALLLGDSALYLCASSLRTSGRGAGELFFGEGSRLTVL.

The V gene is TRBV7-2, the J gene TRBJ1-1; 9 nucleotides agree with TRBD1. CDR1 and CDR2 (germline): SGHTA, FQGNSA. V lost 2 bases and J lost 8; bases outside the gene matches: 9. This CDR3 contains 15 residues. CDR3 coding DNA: TGTGCCAGCAGCTTAAAACAGGGGGCATACGAGGAAGCTTTCTTT. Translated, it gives CASSLKQGAYEEAFF.

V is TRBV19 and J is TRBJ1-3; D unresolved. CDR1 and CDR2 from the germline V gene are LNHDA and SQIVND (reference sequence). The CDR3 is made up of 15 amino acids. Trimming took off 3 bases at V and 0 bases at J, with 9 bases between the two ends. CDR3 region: CASSMSGDSGNTIYF. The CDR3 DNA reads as TGTGCCAGTAGTATGAGTGGAGACTCTGGAAACACCATATATTTT.

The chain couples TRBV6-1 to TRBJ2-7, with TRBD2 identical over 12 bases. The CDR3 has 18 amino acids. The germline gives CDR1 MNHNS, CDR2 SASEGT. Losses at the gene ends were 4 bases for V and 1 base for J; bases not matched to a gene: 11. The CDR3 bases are TGTGCCAGCAGTGGTCAGAGACTAGCGGGGGACCAATCCTACGAGCAGTACTTC. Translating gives CASSGQRLAGDQSYEQYF.

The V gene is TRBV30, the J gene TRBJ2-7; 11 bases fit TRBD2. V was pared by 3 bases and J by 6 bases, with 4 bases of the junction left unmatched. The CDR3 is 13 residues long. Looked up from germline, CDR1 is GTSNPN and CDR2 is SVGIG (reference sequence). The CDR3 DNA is TGTGCCTGGAGAGTCCTAGCGGGAGGCGAGCAGTACTTC. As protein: CAWRVLAGGEQYF.

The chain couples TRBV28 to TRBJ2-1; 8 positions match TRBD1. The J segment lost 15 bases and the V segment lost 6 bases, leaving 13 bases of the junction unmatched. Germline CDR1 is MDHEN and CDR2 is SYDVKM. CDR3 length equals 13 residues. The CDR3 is CASSLLGQGAGFF. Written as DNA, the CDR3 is TGTGCCAGCAGCCTTCTTGGTCAGGGGGCTGGGTTCTTC.

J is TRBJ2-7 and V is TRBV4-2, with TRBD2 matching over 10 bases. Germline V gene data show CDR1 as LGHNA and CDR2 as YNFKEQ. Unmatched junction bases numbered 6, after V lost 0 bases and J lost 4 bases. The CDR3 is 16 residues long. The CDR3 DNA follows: TGTGCCAGCAGCCAAGAGGAAAAAGCGGGAGGGTACGAGCAGTACTTC. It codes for CASSQEEKAGGYEQYF.

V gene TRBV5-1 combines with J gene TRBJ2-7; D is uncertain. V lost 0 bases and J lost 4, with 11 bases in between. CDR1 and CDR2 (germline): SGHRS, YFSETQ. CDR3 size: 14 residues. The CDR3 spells CASSLAGDIYEQYF. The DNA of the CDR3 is TGCGCCAGCAGCTTGGCGGGTGATATATACGAGCAGTACTTC. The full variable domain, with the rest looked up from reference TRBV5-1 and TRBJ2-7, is KAGVTQTPRYLIKTRGQQVTLSCSPISGHRSVSWYQQTPGQGLQFLFEYFSETQRNKGNFPGRFSGRQFSNSRSEMNVSTLELGDSALYLCASSLAGDIYEQYFGPGTRLTVT.

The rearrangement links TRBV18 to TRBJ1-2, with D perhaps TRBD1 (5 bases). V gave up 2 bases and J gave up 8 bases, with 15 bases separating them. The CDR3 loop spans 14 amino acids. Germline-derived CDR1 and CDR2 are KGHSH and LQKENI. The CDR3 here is CASSPAGRAGGYTF. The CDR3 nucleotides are TGTGCCAGCTCACCAGCAGGCAGGGCTGGCGGCTACACCTTC.

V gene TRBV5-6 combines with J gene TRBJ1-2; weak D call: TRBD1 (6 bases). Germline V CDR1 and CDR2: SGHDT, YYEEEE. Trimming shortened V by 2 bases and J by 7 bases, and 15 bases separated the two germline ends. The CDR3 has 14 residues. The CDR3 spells CASSLPGAGGGYTF. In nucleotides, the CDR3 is TGTGCCAGCAGCTTACCAGGGGCAGGTGGTGGCTACACCTTC.

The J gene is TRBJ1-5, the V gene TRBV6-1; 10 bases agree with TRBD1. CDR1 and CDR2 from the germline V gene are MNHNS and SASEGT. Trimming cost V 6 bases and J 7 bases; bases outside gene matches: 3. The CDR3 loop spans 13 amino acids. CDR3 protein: CASRTGGQQPQHF. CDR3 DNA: TGTGCCAGCAGGACAGGGGGCCAGCAGCCCCAGCATTTT.

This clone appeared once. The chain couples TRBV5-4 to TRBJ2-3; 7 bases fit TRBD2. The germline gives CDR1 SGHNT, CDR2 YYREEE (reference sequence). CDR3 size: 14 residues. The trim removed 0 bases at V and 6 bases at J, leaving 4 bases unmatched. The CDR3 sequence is CASSLAGGGDTQYF. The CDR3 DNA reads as TGTGCCAGCAGCTTGGCGGGAGGAGGGGATACGCAGTATTTT.

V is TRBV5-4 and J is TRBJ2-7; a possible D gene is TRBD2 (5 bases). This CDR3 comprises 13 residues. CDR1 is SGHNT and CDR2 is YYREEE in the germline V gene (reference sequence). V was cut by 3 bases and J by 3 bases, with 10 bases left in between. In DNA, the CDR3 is TGTGCCAGCAGCTCCCCCGGGGTCTACGAGCAGTACTTC. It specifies CASSSPGVYEQYF.

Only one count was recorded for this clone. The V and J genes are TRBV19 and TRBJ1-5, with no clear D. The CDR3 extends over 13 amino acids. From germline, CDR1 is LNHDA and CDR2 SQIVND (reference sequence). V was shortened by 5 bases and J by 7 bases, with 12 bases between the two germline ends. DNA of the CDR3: TGTGCCAGTAGTGAGAACAGAGGGCAGCCCCAGCATTTT. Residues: CASSENRGQPQHF.

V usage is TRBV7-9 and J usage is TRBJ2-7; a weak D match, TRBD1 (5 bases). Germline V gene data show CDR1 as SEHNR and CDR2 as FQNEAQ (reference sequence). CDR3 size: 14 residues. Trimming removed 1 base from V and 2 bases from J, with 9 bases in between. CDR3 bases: TGTGCCAGCAGCTTAGGGGAACAGGCCTACGAGCAGTACTTC. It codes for CASSLGEQAYEQYF. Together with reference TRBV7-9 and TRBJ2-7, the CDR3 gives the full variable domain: DTGVSQNPRHKITKRGQNVTFRCDPISEHNRLYWYRQTLGQGPEFLTYFQNEAQLEKSRLLSDRFSAERPKGSFSTLEIQRTEQGDSAMYLCASSLGEQAYEQYFGPGTRLTVT.